These 26 T cell receptor beta chains share one sample of origin, sequenced in a study of T cells in women clearing cervical HPV infection. Produced via immunoSEQ multiplex PCR; TCRdb's table is partial and in-frame only. Found here are approximately 23,000 clones; the top ten clones hold less than 4%. Sequenced: blood buffy coat. The receptors originated from a woman between 18 and 75 years old with a cervical HPV16 infection that either progressed to CIN3+ or cleared (not recorded which).

Of note for this clone: The sequence runs out 3 residues before the end of the CDR3; the remainder is reconstructed from the germline J gene. The chain combines TRBV30 with TRBJ1-2; D gene uncertain. CDR3 length equals 15 residues. Germline loops: CDR1 GTSNPN, CDR2 SVGIG (reference sequence). Trimming took off 1 base at V and 4 bases at J, with 16 bases between the two ends. CDR3 DNA, as far as it was read: TGTGCCTGGAGTGGTGTACAGAGCTCTCCCTATGGC. Its protein product is CAWSGVQSSPYG. The whole CDR3 protein reads CAWSGVQSSPYGYTF. Based on the CDR3 plus reference TRBV30 and TRBJ1-2, the full variable domain is SQTIHQWPATLVQPVGSPLSLECTVEGTSNPNLYWYRQAAGRGLQLLFYSVGIGQISSEVPQNLSASRPQDRQFILSSKKLLLSDSGFYLCAWSGVQSSPYGYTFGSGTRLTVV.

On this clone: Read coverage stops 3 residues before the CDR3 terminus; the germline J gene supplies the remainder. V and J are TRBV28 and TRBJ2-3, with 11 bases matching TRBD2. Germline V CDR1 and CDR2: MDHEN, SYDVKM. V trimming: 6 bases; J trimming: 3 bases; junction bases outside the gene matches: 11. The CDR3 covers 17 residues. CDR3 loop: CASRTRLAGGRTDTQYF. The part of the CDR3 DNA that was read is TGTGCCAGCAGAACCCGTTTAGCGGGAGGGAGGACAGATACG.

A remark on this clone: From the germline J gene comes the end of the CDR3, since the read stops 3 residues before it. The V gene is TRBV7-6, the J gene TRBJ2-1; TRBD2 agrees at 7 bases. This CDR3 is built from 15 residues. Looked up from germline, CDR1 is SGHVS and CDR2 is FNYEAQ. V dropped 5 bases and J dropped 5; count of bases not matched to a gene: 9. The sequenced CDR3 bases are TGTGCCAGCAGCAAGAGTGCTAGCGGTCACAATGAG. The encoded protein is CASSKSASGHNE. The entire CDR3 reads CASSKSASGHNEQFF.

Concerning this clone: The read halts 3 residues ahead of the CDR3 end, with the missing end drawn from the germline J gene. The chain links TRBV19 to TRBJ1-6; 9 bases match TRBD1. In germline, CDR1 is LNHDA, CDR2 SQIVND (reference sequence). CDR3 length: 15 amino acids. V dropped 6 bases and J dropped 8; count of bases not matched to a gene: 8. This CDR3 reads CASRPQDRGDSPLHF. Partial CDR3 DNA: TGTGCCAGTAGACCCCAGGACAGGGGAGATTCACCC.

As for this clone: The DNA ends 3 residues before the CDR3 does, and the rest of the CDR3 is filled in from the germline J gene. The rearrangement joins TRBV30 to TRBJ2-7; TRBD2 aligns across 9 bases. Germline loops: CDR1 GTSNPN, CDR2 SVGIG (reference sequence). Unmatched junction bases numbered 6, after V lost 0 bases and J lost 3 bases. This CDR3 contains 15 residues. CDR3: CAWSVGLAGNYEQYF. The part of the CDR3 DNA that was read is TGTGCCTGGAGTGTGGGGCTAGCGGGGAACTACGAG.

CDR3 bases read: TGTGCCACCAGCAGAGATGGCGGGGCTAATGAAAAA. Translated: CATSRDGGANEK. In full, the CDR3 is CATSRDGGANEKLFF. V usage is TRBV15 and J usage is TRBJ1-4; D gene ambiguous. The read terminates 3 residues ahead of where the CDR3 ends, so the germline J gene completes it. Trimming left V 0 bases short and J 3 bases short, with 8 bases between. CDR3 length: 15 residues. Per germline, CDR1 LNHNV and CDR2 YYDKDF (reference sequence).

A note on this clone: The sequence runs out 3 residues before the end of the CDR3; the remainder is reconstructed from the germline J gene. The gene calls are TRBV20-1 and TRBJ2-7; D is ambiguous. Looked up from germline, CDR1 is DFQATT and CDR2 is SNEGSKA (reference sequence). This CDR3 has 13 amino acids. Trimming removed 5 bases from V and 2 bases from J, with 13 bases in between. The DNA read from the CDR3 is TGCAGTGCTCAAGTGCCGGTTACCTACGAG. This translates into CSAQVPVTYE. The complete CDR3 sequence is CSAQVPVTYEQYF.

A word on this clone: An end of the junction differs from the germline gene, which may be a read error. The read finishes 3 residues shy of the CDR3 end, and the germline J gene is used to complete it. This rearrangement joins TRBV4-2 to TRBJ1-6; D might be TRBD1 (6 bases). The germline V gene has CDR1 LGHNA and CDR2 YNFKEQ. CDR3 length equals 15 residues. The CDR3 sequence is CASSQGHRVNSPLHF. The DNA read from the CDR3 is TGCGCCAGCAGCCAAGGGCACAGGGTTAATTCACCC.

This clone counts as medium-sized by frequency. The CDR3 loop reads CAIRKGTGLTGELFF. CDR3 bases read: TGTGCCATCAGAAAGGGGACAGGGCTTACCGGGGAG. The chain employs TRBV10-3 and TRBJ2-2; 9 bases agree with TRBD1. The missing CDR3 end, 3 residues past where the read stops, is filled in from the germline J gene. CDR3 length equals 15 residues. Germline V gives CDR1 ENHRY, CDR2 SYGVKD. Unmatched junction bases numbered 7, after V lost 6 bases and J lost 5 bases.

The chain's CDR3 is CASSPRTGGYSGNTIYF. The DNA read from the CDR3 is TGTGCCAGCAGCCCAAGGACAGGGGGCTATTCTGGAAACACC. V usage is TRBV7-6 and J usage is TRBJ1-3; 11 positions agree with TRBD1. The read finishes 3 residues shy of the CDR3 end, and the germline J gene is used to complete it. This CDR3 has 17 residues. V gave up 5 bases and J gave up 1 base; unmatched junction bases: 7. Germline-derived CDR1 and CDR2 are SGHVS and FNYEAQ.

CDR3 DNA, as far as it was read: TGTGCCAGCAGTGCGAGACAGGCAAGAGATGGC. This translates into CASSARQARDG. In full, the CDR3 is CASSARQARDGYTF. This chain uses TRBV2 with TRBJ1-2; D perhaps matches TRBD1 (6 bases). The read halts 3 residues ahead of the CDR3 end, with the missing end drawn from the germline J gene. V was shortened by 4 bases and J by 6 bases, with 15 bases between the two germline ends. Per germline, CDR1 SNHLY and CDR2 FYNNEI. The CDR3 is 14 residues long.

In regard to this clone: The read ends 3 residues early relative to the CDR3; the germline J gene fills the gap. This chain joins TRBV11-2 and TRBJ2-1, with 11 bases lining up with TRBD1. The CDR3 sequence is 14 residues long. V was clipped by 2 bases and J by 8 bases; unmatched bases: 2. CDR1 is SGHAT, CDR2 FQNNGV, per germline. The CDR3 sequence: CASSLSDRGHEQFF. CDR3 bases read: TGTGCCAGCAGCTTATCGGACAGGGGGCATGAG.

Concerning this clone itself: From the germline J gene comes the end of the CDR3, since the read stops 3 residues before it. The chain uses TRBV30 and TRBJ1-4; possible D gene TRBD1, 5 bases. The CDR3 length is 14 residues. Germline V gene sequence: CDR1 GTSNPN, CDR2 SVGIG (reference sequence). V was pared by 4 bases and J by 2 bases, with 11 bases between. CDR3 amino acids: CAWTSGATNEKLFF. CDR3 bases read: TGTGCCTGGACCTCTGGGGCCACTAATGAAAAA.

Points on this clone: The read terminates 3 residues before the CDR3 end, so the remaining end is supplied by the germline J gene. The chain employs TRBV5-1 and TRBJ1-2; a possible D gene is TRBD1 (6 bases). Trimming removed 0 bases from V and 1 base from J, with 10 bases in between. The CDR3 contains 15 residues. Germline lookup yields CDR1 SGHRS and CDR2 YFSETQ. The CDR3 DNA, read in part, is TGCGCCAGCAGCTTGGACCCCAGGGGTAACTATGGC. Translating gives CASSLDPRGNYG. In full, the CDR3 reads CASSLDPRGNYGYTF.

Regarding this clone: The read stops 3 residues short of the end of the CDR3; the missing end is completed from the germline J gene. V usage is TRBV19 and J usage is TRBJ2-4; possibly TRBD1 for D (7 bases). Germline loops: CDR1 LNHDA, CDR2 SQIVND (reference sequence). The V end was cut by 0 bases, the J end by 4 bases, with 13 bases between. CDR3 length: 16 amino acids. The CDR3 sequence: CASSIDRAGGKNIQYF. Partial CDR3 DNA: TGTGCCAGTAGTATAGATCGTGCAGGGGGGAAAAACATT.

As for this clone: Read data end 3 residues before the CDR3 end; the end is taken from the germline J gene. V and J are TRBV18 and TRBJ2-7, with D possibly matching TRBD2 (5 bases). The V end lost 6 bases, the J end lost 1 base, and 10 bases lay between the germline ends. The CDR3 consists of 13 residues. Germline-derived CDR1 and CDR2 are KGHSH and LQKENI. CDR3 amino acids: CASSGSGSYEQYF. CDR3 DNA, as far as it was read: TGTGCCAGCTCGGGGAGCGGATCCTACGAG. Looking up the rest from reference TRBV18 and TRBJ2-7 gives the full variable domain: NAGVMQNPRHLVRRRGQEARLRCSPMKGHSHVYWYRQLPEEGLKFMVYLQKENIIDESGMPKERFSAEFPKEGPSILRIQQVVRGDSAAYFCASSGSGSYEQYFGPGTRLTVT.

Worth noting for this clone: The sequence runs out 3 residues before the end of the CDR3; the remainder is reconstructed from the germline J gene. This sequence joins TRBV5-1 and TRBJ2-3; the D is unclear. Germline V lookup: CDR1 SGHRS, CDR2 YFSETQ. The CDR3 length is 14 residues. V was shortened by 2 bases and J by 0 bases, with 7 bases between the two germline ends. Here the CDR3 reads CASSFSESTDTQYF. The CDR3 bases that were read are TGCGCCAGCAGCTTCAGCGAAAGCACAGATACG.

The CDR3 bases that were read are TGTGCCAGCAGGGAGACTAGCGGGAATCCCTACAATGAG. Amino acid sequence: CASRETSGNPYNE. The full CDR3 reads CASRETSGNPYNEQFF. The chain recombines TRBV2 with TRBJ2-1, with TRBD2 matching 11 bases. The CDR3 is cut off 3 residues early in the read; its end comes from the germline J gene. Germline CDR1 SNHLY, CDR2 FYNNEI. The CDR3 sequence is 16 residues long. V shed 6 bases, J shed 2 bases, and the junction held 6 bases outside the gene matches.

For this clone: The missing CDR3 end, 3 residues past where the read stops, is filled in from the germline J gene. This chain connects TRBV6-4 to TRBJ2-5; no clear D. The CDR3 has 13 residues. The V gene's germline CDR1 is MRHNA and CDR2 SNTAGT. V lost 3 bases to trimming and J lost 2 bases, with 7 bases between them. The sequenced CDR3 bases are TGTGCCAGCAGTGAAGGCAGGCAAGAGACC. Residues: CASSEGRQET. The full CDR3 protein is CASSEGRQETQYF.

A note on this clone: The CDR3 end lies 3 residues beyond the end of the read and is filled in from the germline J gene. The chain combines TRBV20-1 with TRBJ2-3, with 8 bases matching TRBD2. This CDR3 is 15 amino acids long. V lost 1 base to trimming and J lost 6 bases; unmatched junction nucleotides: 9. CDR1 is DFQATT and CDR2 is SNEGSKA in the germline V gene (reference sequence). The CDR3 here is CSARGEREHRDTQYF. CDR3 DNA (partial): TGCAGTGCTAGAGGGGAGCGGGAGCACCGCGATACG.

In regard to this clone: The missing CDR3 end, 3 residues past where the read stops, is filled in from the germline J gene. The chain has TRBV29-1 and TRBJ2-7; D might be TRBD2 (7 bases). The germline gives CDR1 SQVTM, CDR2 ANQGSEA. Trimming left V 7 bases short and J 6 bases short, with 16 bases between. The length of the CDR3 is 12 residues. CDR3 DNA (partial): TGCAGCGGCACGTCGGGGGGCACCGAG. Translating gives CSGTSGGTE. The full CDR3 protein is CSGTSGGTEQYF.

About this clone: The sequenced fragment ends 3 residues before the CDR3 boundary, so the rest is inferred from the germline J gene. The rearrangement links TRBV20-1 to TRBJ2-1, with D tentatively TRBD2 (6 bases). CDR1 and CDR2 (germline): DFQATT, SNEGSKA (reference sequence). V lost 5 bases and J lost 8, with 19 bases in between. The CDR3 spans 14 residues. Here the CDR3 reads CSADRDSSYDEQFF. The covered CDR3 bases are TGCAGTGCTGACCGGGACTCCTCGTACGATGAG.

Comment on this clone: Read sequence stops 3 residues before the CDR3 end, and the germline J gene provides the missing end. The rearrangement links TRBV11-2 to TRBJ1-1; the match to TRBD1 covers 7 bases. The CDR3 loop spans 14 amino acids. The V gene's germline CDR1 is SGHAT and CDR2 FQNNGV. The ends lost 5 bases at V and 3 bases at J; junction bases unmatched: 6. The sequenced CDR3 bases are TGTGCCAGCAGCCCAGACAGGGTATACACTGAA. Translating gives CASSPDRVYTE. From start to end, the CDR3 is CASSPDRVYTEAFF.

A remark on this clone: Coverage ceases 3 residues before the CDR3 finishes, and the germline J gene fills in the end. V and J are TRBV7-2 and TRBJ2-7; D uncertain. The germline V gene encodes CDR1 SGHTA and CDR2 FQGNSA. Deletions cut 5 bases from V and 4 bases from J, with 18 bases between. This CDR3 comprises 15 residues. Partial CDR3 DNA: TGTGCCAGCAGCCCAACGGCTAGTGACGGATACGAG. Protein: CASSPTASDGYE. The entire CDR3 protein is CASSPTASDGYEQYF.

As concerns this clone: The read is 3 residues too short to cover the CDR3 end, so that end is filled in from the germline J gene. This sequence joins TRBV19 and TRBJ1-2, with D unresolved. Between the trimmed V and J ends, which lost 2 bases and 3 bases, there was a span of 13 bases. The germline gives CDR1 LNHDA, CDR2 SQIVND (reference sequence). This CDR3 is 15 amino acids long. CDR3 amino acids: CASSISTRVDYGYTF. The CDR3 DNA, read in part, is TGTGCCAGTAGTATATCGACTAGGGTAGACTATGGC.

A note on this clone: The sequenced fragment ends 3 residues before the CDR3 boundary, so the rest is inferred from the germline J gene. This sequence joins TRBV5-1 and TRBJ2-3; 9 bases are a match to TRBD1. V dropped 2 bases and J dropped 4; count of bases not matched to a gene: 5. The CDR3 sequence is 15 residues long. Looked up from germline, CDR1 is SGHRS and CDR2 is YFSETQ. Partial CDR3 DNA: TGCGCCAGCAGCTTCCTTACAGGGGGCGCAGATACG. This gives the protein CASSFLTGGADT. The whole CDR3 sequence is CASSFLTGGADTQYF.